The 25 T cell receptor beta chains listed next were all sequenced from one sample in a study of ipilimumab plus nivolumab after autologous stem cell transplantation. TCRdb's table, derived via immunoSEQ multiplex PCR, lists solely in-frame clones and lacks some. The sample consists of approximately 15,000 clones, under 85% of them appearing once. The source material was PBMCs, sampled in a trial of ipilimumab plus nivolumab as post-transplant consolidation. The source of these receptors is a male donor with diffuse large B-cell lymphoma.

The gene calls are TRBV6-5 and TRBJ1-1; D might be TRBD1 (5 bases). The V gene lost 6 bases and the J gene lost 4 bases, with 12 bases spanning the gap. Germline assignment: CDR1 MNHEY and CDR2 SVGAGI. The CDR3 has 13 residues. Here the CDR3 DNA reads TGTGCCAGCAGAAACCCAGGGTCCACTGAAGCTTTCTTT. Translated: CASRNPGSTEAFF.

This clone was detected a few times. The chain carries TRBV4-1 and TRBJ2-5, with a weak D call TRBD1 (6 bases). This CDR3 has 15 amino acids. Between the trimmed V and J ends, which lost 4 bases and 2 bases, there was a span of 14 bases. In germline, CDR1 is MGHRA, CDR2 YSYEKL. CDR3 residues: CASSLLRQVQETQYF. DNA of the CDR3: TGCGCCAGCAGCCTTCTGAGACAGGTACAAGAGACCCAGTACTTC.

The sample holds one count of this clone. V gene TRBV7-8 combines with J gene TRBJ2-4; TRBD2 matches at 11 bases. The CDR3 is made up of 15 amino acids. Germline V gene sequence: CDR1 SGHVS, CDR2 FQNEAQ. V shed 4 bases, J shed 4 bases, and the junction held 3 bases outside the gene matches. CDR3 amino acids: CASSSLAGGKNIQYF. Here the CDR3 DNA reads TGTGCCAGCAGCTCTCTAGCGGGGGGAAAAAACATTCAGTACTTC.

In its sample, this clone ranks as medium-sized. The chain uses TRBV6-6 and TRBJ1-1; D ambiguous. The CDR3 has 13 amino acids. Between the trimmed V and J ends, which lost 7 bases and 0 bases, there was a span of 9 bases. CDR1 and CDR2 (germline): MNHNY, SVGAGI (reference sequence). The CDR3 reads CASITGVNTEAFF. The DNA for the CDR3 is TGTGCCAGCATCACGGGAGTGAACACTGAAGCTTTCTTT.

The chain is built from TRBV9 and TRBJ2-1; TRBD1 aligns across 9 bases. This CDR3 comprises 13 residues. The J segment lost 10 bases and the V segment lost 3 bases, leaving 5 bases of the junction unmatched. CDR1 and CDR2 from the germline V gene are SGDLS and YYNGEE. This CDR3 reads CASSARTGEEQFF. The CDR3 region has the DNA TGTGCCAGCAGCGCCCGGACAGGGGAAGAGCAGTTCTTC. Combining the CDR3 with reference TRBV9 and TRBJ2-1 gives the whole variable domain DSGVTQTPKHLITATGQRVTLRCSPRSGDLSVYWYQQSLDQGLQFLIQYYNGEERAKGNILERFSAQQFPDLHSELNLSSLELGDSALYFCASSARTGEEQFFGPGTRLTVL.

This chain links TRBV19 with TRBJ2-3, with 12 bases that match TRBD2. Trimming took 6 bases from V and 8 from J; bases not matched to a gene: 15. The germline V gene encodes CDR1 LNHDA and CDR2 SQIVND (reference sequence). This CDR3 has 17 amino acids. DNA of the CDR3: TGTGCCAGTAGAAGGACTAGCGGGACCCGAGCAACCTCTACGCAGTATTTT. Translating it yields CASRRTSGTRATSTQYF.

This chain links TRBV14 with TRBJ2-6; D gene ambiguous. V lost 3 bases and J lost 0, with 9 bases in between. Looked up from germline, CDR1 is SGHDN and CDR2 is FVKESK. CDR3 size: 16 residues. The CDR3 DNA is TGTGCCAGCAGCCACCAGCCCCACTCTGGGGCCAACGTCCTGACTTTC. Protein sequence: CASSHQPHSGANVLTF.

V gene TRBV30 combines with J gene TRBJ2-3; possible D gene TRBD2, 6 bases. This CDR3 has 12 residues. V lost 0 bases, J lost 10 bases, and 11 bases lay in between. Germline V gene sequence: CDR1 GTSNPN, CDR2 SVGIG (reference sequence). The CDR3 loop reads CAWSVGPGAQYF. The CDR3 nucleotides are TGTGCCTGGAGTGTGGGCCCGGGGGCGCAGTATTTT.

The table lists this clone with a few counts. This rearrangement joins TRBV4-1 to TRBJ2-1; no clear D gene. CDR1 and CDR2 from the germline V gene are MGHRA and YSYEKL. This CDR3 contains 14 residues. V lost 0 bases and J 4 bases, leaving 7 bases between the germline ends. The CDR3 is CASSQDGFYNEQFF. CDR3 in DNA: TGCGCCAGCAGCCAAGATGGCTTTTACAATGAGCAGTTCTTC.

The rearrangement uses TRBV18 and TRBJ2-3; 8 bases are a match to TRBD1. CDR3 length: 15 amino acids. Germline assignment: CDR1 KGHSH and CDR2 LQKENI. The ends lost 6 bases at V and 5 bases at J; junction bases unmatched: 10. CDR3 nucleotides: TGTGCCAGCTCCTTGGACAGGGTTCGTGGAGATACGCAGTATTTT. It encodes CASSLDRVRGDTQYF. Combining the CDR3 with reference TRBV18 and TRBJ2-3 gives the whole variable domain NAGVMQNPRHLVRRRGQEARLRCSPMKGHSHVYWYRQLPEEGLKFMVYLQKENIIDESGMPKERFSAEFPKEGPSILRIQQVVRGDSAAYFCASSLDRVRGDTQYFGPGTRLTVL.

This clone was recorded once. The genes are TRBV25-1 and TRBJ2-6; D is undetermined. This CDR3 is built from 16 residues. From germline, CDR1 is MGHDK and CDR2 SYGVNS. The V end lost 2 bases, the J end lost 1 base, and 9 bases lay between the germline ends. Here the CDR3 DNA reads TGTGCCAGCAGTGAAGGGAAATCATCTGGGGCCAACGTCCTGACTTTC. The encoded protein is CASSEGKSSGANVLTF.

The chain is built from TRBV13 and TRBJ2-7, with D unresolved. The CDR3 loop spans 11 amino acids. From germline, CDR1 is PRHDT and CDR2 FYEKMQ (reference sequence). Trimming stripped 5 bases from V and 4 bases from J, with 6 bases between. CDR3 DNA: TGTGCCAGCAGCAAAGGTTACGAGCAGTACTTC. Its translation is CASSKGYEQYF.

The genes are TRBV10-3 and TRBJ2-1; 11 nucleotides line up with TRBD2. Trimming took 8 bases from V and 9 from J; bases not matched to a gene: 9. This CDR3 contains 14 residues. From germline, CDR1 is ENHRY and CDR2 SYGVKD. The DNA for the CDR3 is TGTGCCATCGGACGACTAGCGGGATTGGTTGAGCAGTTCTTC. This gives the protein CAIGRLAGLVEQFF.

The CDR3 is CAMNRTEDRGGYGYTF. The CDR3 bases are TGTGCCATGAACCGAACCGAGGACAGGGGAGGCTATGGCTACACCTTC. The rearrangement links TRBV5-3 to TRBJ1-2; TRBD1 agrees at 9 bases. TRBV5-3 is classed as an ORF, of uncertain function. The CDR3 has 16 residues. V shed 9 bases, J shed 4 bases, and the junction held 16 bases outside the gene matches.

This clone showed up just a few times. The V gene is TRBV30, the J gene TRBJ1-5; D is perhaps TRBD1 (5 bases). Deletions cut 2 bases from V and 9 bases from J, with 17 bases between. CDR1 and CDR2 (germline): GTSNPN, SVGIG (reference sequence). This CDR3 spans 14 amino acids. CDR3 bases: TGTGCCTGGAGTCCCAGGGACCTCCCGGGGCCCCAGCATTTT. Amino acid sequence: CAWSPRDLPGPQHF.

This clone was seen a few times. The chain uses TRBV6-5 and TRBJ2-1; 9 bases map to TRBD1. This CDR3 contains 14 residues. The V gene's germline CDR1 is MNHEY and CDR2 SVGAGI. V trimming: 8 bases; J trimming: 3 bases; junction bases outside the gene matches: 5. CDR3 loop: CASATGGNYNEQFF. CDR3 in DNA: TGTGCCAGCGCGACAGGGGGAAACTACAATGAGCAGTTCTTC.

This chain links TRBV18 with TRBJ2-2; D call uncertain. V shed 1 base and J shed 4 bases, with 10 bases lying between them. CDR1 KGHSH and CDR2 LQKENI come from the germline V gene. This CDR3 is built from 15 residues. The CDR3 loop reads CASSPQGTGTGELFF. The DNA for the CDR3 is TGTGCCAGCTCACCACAGGGTACGGGCACCGGGGAGCTGTTTTTT.

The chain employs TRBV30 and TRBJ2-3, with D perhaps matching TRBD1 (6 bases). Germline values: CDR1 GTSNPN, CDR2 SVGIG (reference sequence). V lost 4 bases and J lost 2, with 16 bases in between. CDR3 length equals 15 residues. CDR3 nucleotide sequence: TGTGCCTGGACCCTATCGGGACACTACACAGATACGCAGTATTTT. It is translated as CAWTLSGHYTDTQYF.

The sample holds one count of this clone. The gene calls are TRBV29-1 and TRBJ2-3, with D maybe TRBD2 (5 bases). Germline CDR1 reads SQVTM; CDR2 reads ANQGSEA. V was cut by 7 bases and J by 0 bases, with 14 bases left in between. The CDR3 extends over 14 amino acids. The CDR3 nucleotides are TGCAGCGGACAACTAGGCGGGAGCACAGATACGCAGTATTTT. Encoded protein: CSGQLGGSTDTQYF.

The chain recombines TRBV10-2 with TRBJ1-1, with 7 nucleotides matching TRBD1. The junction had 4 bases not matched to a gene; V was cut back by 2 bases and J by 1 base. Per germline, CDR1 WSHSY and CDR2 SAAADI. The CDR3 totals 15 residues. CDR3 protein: CASSEQRQGNTEAFF. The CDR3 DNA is TGCGCCAGCAGTGAGCAACGACAGGGGAACACTGAAGCTTTCTTT.

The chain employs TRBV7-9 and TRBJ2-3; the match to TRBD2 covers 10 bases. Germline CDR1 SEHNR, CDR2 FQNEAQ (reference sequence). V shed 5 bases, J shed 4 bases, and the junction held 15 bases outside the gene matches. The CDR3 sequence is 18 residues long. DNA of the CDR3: TGTGCCAGCAGCCCATACCGGGTAGCGGGAGGAGGGTCAGATACGCAGTATTTT. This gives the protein CASSPYRVAGGGSDTQYF.

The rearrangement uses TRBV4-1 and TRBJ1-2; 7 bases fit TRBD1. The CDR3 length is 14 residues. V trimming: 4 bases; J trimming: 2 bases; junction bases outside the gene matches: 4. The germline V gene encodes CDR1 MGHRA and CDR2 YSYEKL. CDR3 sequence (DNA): TGCGCCAGCAGCCCTCGACAGGGAAACTATGGCTACACCTTC. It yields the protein CASSPRQGNYGYTF.

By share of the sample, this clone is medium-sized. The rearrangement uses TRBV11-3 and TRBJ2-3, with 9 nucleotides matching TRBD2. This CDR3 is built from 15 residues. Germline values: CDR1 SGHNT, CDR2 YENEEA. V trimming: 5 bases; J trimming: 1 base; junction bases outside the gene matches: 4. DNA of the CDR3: TGTGCCAGCAGCAGACTAGCGGCCGGCACAGATACGCAGTATTTT. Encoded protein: CASSRLAAGTDTQYF.

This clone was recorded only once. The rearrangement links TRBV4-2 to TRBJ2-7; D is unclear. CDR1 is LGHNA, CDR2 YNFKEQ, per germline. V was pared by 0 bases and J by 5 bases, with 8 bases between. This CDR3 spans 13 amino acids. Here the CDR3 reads CASSQDRTDEQYF. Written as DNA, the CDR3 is TGTGCCAGCAGCCAAGATAGGACGGACGAGCAGTACTTC.

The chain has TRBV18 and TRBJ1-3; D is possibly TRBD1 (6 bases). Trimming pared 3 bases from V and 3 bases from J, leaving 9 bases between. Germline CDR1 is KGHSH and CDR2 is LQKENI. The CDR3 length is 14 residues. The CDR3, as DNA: TGTGCCAGCTCACCGAGCAGGGGTGGAAACACCATATATTTT. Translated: CASSPSRGGNTIYF. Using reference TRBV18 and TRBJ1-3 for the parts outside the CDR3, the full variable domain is NAGVMQNPRHLVRRRGQEARLRCSPMKGHSHVYWYRQLPEEGLKFMVYLQKENIIDESGMPKERFSAEFPKEGPSILRIQQVVRGDSAAYFCASSPSRGGNTIYFGEGSWLTVV.